The 13 T cell receptor beta chains below come from one sample, sequenced in a study of shared clonotypes between healthy human individuals. This table comes from immunoSEQ multiplex PCR, and its TCRdb copy is limited to in-frame clones, with some not included. The data contain about 490,000 clones, roughly 80% of them singletons. Sequencing was performed on PBMCs. These receptors all stem from a woman aged 40 to 55 in good health. Some clones in this sample may be carry-over from other donors' samples.

The chain joins TRBV25-1 to TRBJ2-1, with D maybe TRBD2 (5 bases). Trimming left V 2 bases short and J 5 bases short, with 19 bases between. The germline CDR1 and CDR2 sequences are MGHDK and SYGVNS. CDR3 length: 17 residues. This chain's CDR3 is CASSEEARVGNDNEQFF. DNA of the CDR3: TGTGCCAGCAGTGAAGAAGCGAGGGTTGGAAACGACAATGAGCAGTTCTTC.

The rearrangement links TRBV25-1 to TRBJ2-2; D possibly matches TRBD1 or TRBD2 (5 bases each). Per the germline V gene, CDR1 is MGHDK and CDR2 is SYGVNS. V lost 8 bases and J lost 6, with 16 bases in between. CDR3 length: 14 residues. CDR3 region: CASGSRAWAGELFF. The CDR3 region has the DNA TGTGCCAGCGGGAGCAGGGCCTGGGCCGGGGAGCTGTTTTTT. The full variable domain, with the rest looked up from reference TRBV25-1 and TRBJ2-2, is EADIYQTPRYLVIGTGKKITLECSQTMGHDKMYWYQQDPGMELHLIHYSYGVNSTEKGDLSSESTVSRIRTEHFPLTLESARPSHTSQYLCASGSRAWAGELFFGEGSRLTVL.

The chain combines TRBV6-5 with TRBJ1-1; D might be TRBD1 (6 bases). The CDR3 runs 15 residues. V gave up 0 bases and J gave up 5 bases, with 13 bases separating them. Germline CDR1 reads MNHEY; CDR2 reads SVGAGI. CDR3 amino acids: CASSYSGQLETEAFF. The CDR3 DNA follows: TGTGCCAGCAGTTACTCCGGACAGTTGGAGACTGAAGCTTTCTTT.

Comments on this clone: It is likely a read error: a sequence one base away is far more abundant. This sequence joins TRBV5-6 and TRBJ2-7; 12 bases are a match to TRBD2. This CDR3 comprises 15 residues. Germline CDR1 and CDR2: SGHDT and YYEEEE. Germline trimming cut 4 bases from V and 7 bases from J; bases unmatched to any gene: 9. The CDR3 nucleotides read TGTGCCAGCAGCCCCCGGACTAGCGGGAACAATGAGCAGTACTTC. Protein sequence: CASSPRTSGNNEQYF.

The genes are TRBV5-1 and TRBJ2-2; TRBD1 matches at 7 bases. With 4 bases clipped from V and 6 bases from J, the junction kept 3 bases outside the gene matches. CDR1 and CDR2 (germline): SGHRS, YFSETQ. The CDR3 consists of 13 residues. The CDR3 nucleotides read TGCGCCAGCAGCCCAGACAGGGCCGGGGAGCTGTTTTTT. This codes for CASSPDRAGELFF. Using reference TRBV5-1 and TRBJ2-2 for the parts outside the CDR3, the full variable domain is KAGVTQTPRYLIKTRGQQVTLSCSPISGHRSVSWYQQTPGQGLQFLFEYFSETQRNKGNFPGRFSGRQFSNSRSEMNVSTLELGDSALYLCASSPDRAGELFFGEGSRLTVL.

V and J are TRBV5-6 and TRBJ1-1; D call uncertain. This CDR3 comprises 16 residues. Germline CDR1 and CDR2: SGHDT and YYEEEE. V was trimmed by 4 bases and J by 2 bases, leaving 18 bases between them. As DNA, the CDR3 is TGTGCCAGCAGCACGCCCCTACCCCCCTTAAACACTGAAGCTTTCTTT. Its protein is CASSTPLPPLNTEAFF.

With respect to this clone: A far larger clone is off by one base, so a read error is likely. The chain carries TRBV5-6 and TRBJ2-3; TRBD2 aligns across 14 bases. CDR1 is SGHDT and CDR2 is YYEEEE in the germline V gene. The V gene end was trimmed by 5 bases and the J gene end by 7 bases; junction bases not matched to a gene: 15. This CDR3 has 18 residues. The CDR3: CASSSGLAGGLPGYTQYF. The CDR3, as DNA: TGTGCCAGCAGTTCAGGACTAGCGGGAGGACTTCCGGGGTATACGCAGTATTTT.

The rearrangement joins TRBV2 to TRBJ2-7, with D possibly matching TRBD2 (6 bases). Per the germline V gene, CDR1 is SNHLY and CDR2 is FYNNEI. The CDR3 is 14 residues long. Trimming removed 7 bases from V and 4 bases from J, with 17 bases in between. CDR3 nucleotide sequence: TGTGCCAGCACCTGGGAAGGGACTGAATACGAGCAGTACTTC. This translates into CASTWEGTEYEQYF.

V usage is TRBV15 and J usage is TRBJ1-1, with a possible D match to TRBD1 (5 bases). The CDR3 runs to 14 residues. The germline V and J ends were trimmed by 1 base and 6 bases, with 12 bases remaining between them. CDR1 and CDR2 (germline): LNHNV, YYDKDF (reference sequence). For the CDR3, the DNA is TGTGCCACCAGCAGAGTGGGGGGGGTTCCTGAAGCTTTCTTT. Its protein is CATSRVGGVPEAFF.

At least ten counts were recorded for this clone. Other DNA sequences in this sample translate to the same CDR3. The chain is built from TRBV28 and TRBJ2-7, with 11 positions matching TRBD2. V lost 7 bases and J lost 0; bases outside the gene matches: 8. CDR1 is MDHEN, CDR2 SYDVKM, per germline. The CDR3 runs to 16 residues. CDR3 in DNA: TGTGCCAGCATAGGTAGCGGGAGGGCGAGCTCCTACGAGCAGTACTTC. The encoded protein is CASIGSGRASSYEQYF.

Notes on this clone: Its ends do not fully match the called genes, so a read error is possible. The J gene is TRBJ2-1, the V gene TRBV27, with 9 bases lining up with TRBD2. The CDR3 consists of 15 residues. Germline V gene sequence: CDR1 MNHEY, CDR2 SMNVEV (reference sequence). Here the CDR3 reads CATSSGSWGRNEQFF. The CDR3 DNA is TGTGCCACCAGTAGCGGGAGTTGGGGTAGGAATGAGCAGTTCTTC.

In nucleotides, the CDR3 is TGTGCCAGCAGTTTATGGGGGGAGCAGTACTTC. Protein: CASSLWGEQYF. The chain has TRBV28 and TRBJ2-7; D gene uncertain. The germline CDR1 and CDR2 sequences are MDHEN and SYDVKM. V lost 0 bases, J lost 7 bases, and 4 bases lay in between. The CDR3 totals 11 residues.

The rearrangement joins TRBV7-2 to TRBJ2-4, with TRBD1 as a possible D gene (5 bases). The CDR3 totals 14 residues. Trimming shortened V by 5 bases and J by 6 bases, and 14 bases separated the two germline ends. Germline loops: CDR1 SGHTA, CDR2 FQGNSA. As DNA, the CDR3 is TGTGCCAGCAGCCCTACAGGAGCTAGAAACATTCAGTACTTC. Its translation: CASSPTGARNIQYF.